Reported below is one T cell receptor (beta chain). Which antigen it targets is not known. The record has no base qualities; no much larger clone is one base away. The approximately 39 donors, aged roughly 6 to 95 years, were systemically healthy Caucasian individuals from Russia. Approximately 9.7 milliliters of peripheral blood were drawn from each donor into EDTA-treated Vacutainer tubes. PBMCs were isolated by Ficoll-Paque density-gradient centrifugation, with at least 7 million obtained per sample. Trizol reagent was used to extract total RNA from the PBMCs, yielding at least 6 micrograms per sample. For every donor, flow cytometry on a PBMC aliquot measured the percentage of naive CD45RAhigh/CD27high T cells. These data originate in a study of blood T cells in healthy people across ages (dated by TCRdb to between 2014 and 2016). Some background on the complete study: In model experiments, template switching captured roughly one uniquely barcoded TCR beta cDNA molecule for every two T cells. Using deep sequencing normalized with unique cDNA molecular identifiers, the study measured how TCR beta repertoire diversity changes with age. Four age groups were formed from the donors: young (average 16 years), middle-aged (approximately 39), aged (roughly 59) and long-lived (roughly 88). To avoid experimental bias, donors of different ages were randomly spread across the sequencing lanes. The study analyzed two additional independent replicas of 1 million unique cDNA reads from the same blood draw for two donors, one aged 18 to 30 and one aged 80 or older. Study-wide findings and limitations: Since profiling was done on bulk unsorted PBMCs, naive and antigen-experienced compartments could not be conclusively compared. Compared with the aged group, more naive CD4+ T cells, fewer expanded clones and increased TCR diversity were shown by the long-lived group, suggesting age selection. Total diversity estimates from one million sequenced T cells were considered lower bounds and underestimates. Because the CMV infection status of the donors was unknown, age-related changes in expanded clonotypes may potentially have been confounded. A strong correlation was found between observed TCR beta diversity and the percentage of naive T cells measured by flow cytometry. As age increased, observed TCR beta diversity per million T cells dropped in a roughly linear way, and a significant reduction was already evident by age 40.

Library prep was done by 5' RACE. These reads were obtained on an Illumina HiSeq 2500. A second roughly 6 to 12 cycle PCR used a sample-barcoded 5' primer and a J-beta primer mix. A template-switch 5' adaptor carrying 12 random nucleotides introduced a unique molecular identifier onto each TCR beta cDNA molecule. Each sample yielded at least 2.5 million CDR3-containing paired-end reads. First-strand cDNA synthesis was performed from all RNA using the Mint cDNA synthesis kit, with priming by a TRBC-specific oligonucleotide. Following uracil-DNA glycosylase treatment, all cDNA underwent a first 18-cycle PCR with the universal primers M1SS and BC2_uni_R. The study's processing was this. For normalization, 1 million high-quality reads, each with a distinct molecular identifier, were randomly selected from each sample. Instead of being binned into consensus sequences, reads with shared molecular identifiers were discarded. CDR3 identification, clonotype clustering and error correction used MiTCR with a Q25 quality threshold and the strictest error-elimination algorithm. Lower-bound total TCR beta diversity was estimated with a nonparametric unseen species model using Euler transformation. The public reads were run again by TCRdb, first through fastp at Q25 and then through MiXCR, and only productive beta chains were kept. Identical CDR3 protein sequences are pooled into one entry, listed with their most common genes and DNA. TCRdb's processing, not the authors' own work, is the source of the V and J calls. Here the sample has about 1.6 million distinct CDR3 sequences; about 35% occur a single time. Approximately 11% of the sample goes to the ten largest clones.

Relative to germline, V is 4 bases shorter and J is 3 bases shorter, with 18 bases between their ends. Per the germline V gene, MDHEN is the CDR1 and SYDVKM is the CDR2. From cysteine to phenylalanine, the CDR3 is 16 amino acids long. The read is trimmed to its CDR3 DNA, 48 bases read in frame from base 1. This receptor chain uses TRBV28 and TRBJ1-2; the D segment could be TRBD1, given 5 matching bases. Sequenced sample: blood. The receptor was derived from a woman aged 25 to 45 in good health. The nucleotide sequence reads TGTGCCAGCAGTTCATACCGGGACCCAGTTGACTATGGCTACACCTTC. The encoded protein is CASSSYRDPVDYGYTF.